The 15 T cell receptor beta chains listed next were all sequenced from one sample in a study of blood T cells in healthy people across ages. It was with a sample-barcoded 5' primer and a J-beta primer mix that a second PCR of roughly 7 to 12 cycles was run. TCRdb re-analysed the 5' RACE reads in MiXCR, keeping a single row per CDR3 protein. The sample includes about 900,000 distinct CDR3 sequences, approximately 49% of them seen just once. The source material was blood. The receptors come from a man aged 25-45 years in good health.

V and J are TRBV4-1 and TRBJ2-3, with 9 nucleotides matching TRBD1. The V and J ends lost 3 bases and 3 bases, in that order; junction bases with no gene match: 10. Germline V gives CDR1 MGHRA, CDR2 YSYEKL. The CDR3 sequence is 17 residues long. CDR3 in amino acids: CASSHYSGTGPTDTQYF. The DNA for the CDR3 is TGCGCCAGCAGCCATTATTCCGGGACAGGGCCTACAGATACGCAGTATTTT.

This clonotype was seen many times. The CDR3 bases are TGTGCCAGCAGTTACCCCCTAGCGGGGGCCACAGATACGCAGTATTTT. As protein: CASSYPLAGATDTQYF. The chain uses TRBV6-2 or TRBV6-3 and TRBJ2-3; 10 bases are a match to TRBD2. Germline lookup yields CDR1 MNHEY and CDR2 SVGEGT. The CDR3 runs 16 residues. The junction had 4 bases not matched to a gene; V was cut back by 2 bases and J by 2 bases.

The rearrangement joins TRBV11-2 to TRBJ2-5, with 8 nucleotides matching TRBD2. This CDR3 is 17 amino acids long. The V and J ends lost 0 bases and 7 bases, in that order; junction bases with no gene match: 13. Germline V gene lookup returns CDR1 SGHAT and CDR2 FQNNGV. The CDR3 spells CASSLDRSSGSGGTQYF. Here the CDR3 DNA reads TGTGCCAGCAGCTTAGATCGGTCTAGCGGGTCCGGGGGGACCCAGTACTTC.

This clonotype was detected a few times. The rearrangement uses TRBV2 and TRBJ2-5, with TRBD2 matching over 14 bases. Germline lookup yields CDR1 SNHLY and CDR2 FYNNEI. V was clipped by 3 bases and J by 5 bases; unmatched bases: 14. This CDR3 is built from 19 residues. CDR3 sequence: CASSDPIGLAGGSEETQYF. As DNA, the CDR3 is TGTGCCAGCAGTGACCCGATTGGACTAGCGGGGGGTTCCGAGGAGACCCAGTACTTC.

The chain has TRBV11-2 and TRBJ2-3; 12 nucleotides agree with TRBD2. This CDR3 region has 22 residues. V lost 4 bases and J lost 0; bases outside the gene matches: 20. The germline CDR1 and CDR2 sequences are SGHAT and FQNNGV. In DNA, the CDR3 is TGTGCCAGCAGCTGGGGTTTTAGGACTAGCGGGGTGACCATAACTAGCACAGATACGCAGTATTTT. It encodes CASSWGFRTSGVTITSTDTQYF. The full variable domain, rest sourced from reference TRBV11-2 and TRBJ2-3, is EAGVAQSPRYKIIEKRQSVAFWCNPISGHATLYWYQQILGQGPKLLIQFQNNGVVDDSQLPKDRFSAERLKGVDSTLKIQPAKLEDSAVYLCASSWGFRTSGVTITSTDTQYFGPGTRLTVL.

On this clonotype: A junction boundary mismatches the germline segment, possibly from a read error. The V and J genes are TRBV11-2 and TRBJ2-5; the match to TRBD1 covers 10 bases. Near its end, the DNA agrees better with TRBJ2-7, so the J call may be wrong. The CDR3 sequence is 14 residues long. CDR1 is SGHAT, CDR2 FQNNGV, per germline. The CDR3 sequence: CAGSLGTGEGEQYF. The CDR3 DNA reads TGTGCCGGCAGCTTAGGGACAGGGGAGGGCGAGCAGTACTTC.

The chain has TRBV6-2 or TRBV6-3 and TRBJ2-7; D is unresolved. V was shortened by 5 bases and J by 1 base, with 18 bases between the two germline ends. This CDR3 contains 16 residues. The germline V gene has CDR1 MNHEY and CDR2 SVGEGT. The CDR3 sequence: CASSPTPPRRSYEQYF. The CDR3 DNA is TGTGCCAGCAGTCCCACTCCGCCTAGGCGGTCCTACGAGCAGTACTTC.

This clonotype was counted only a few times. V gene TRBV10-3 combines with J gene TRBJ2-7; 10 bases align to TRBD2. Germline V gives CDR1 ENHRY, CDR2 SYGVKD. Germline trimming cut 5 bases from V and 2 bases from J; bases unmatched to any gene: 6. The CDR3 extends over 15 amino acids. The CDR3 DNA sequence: TGTGCCATCAGTATTAGCGGGGGGTCAGCCTACGAGCAGTACTTC. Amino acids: CAISISGGSAYEQYF.

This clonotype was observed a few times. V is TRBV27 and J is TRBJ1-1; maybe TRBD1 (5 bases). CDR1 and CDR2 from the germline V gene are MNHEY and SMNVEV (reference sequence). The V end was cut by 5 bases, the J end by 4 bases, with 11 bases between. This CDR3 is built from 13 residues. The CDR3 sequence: CASSHRGPTEAFF. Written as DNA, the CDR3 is TGTGCCAGCAGTCATCGGGGCCCCACTGAAGCTTTCTTT.

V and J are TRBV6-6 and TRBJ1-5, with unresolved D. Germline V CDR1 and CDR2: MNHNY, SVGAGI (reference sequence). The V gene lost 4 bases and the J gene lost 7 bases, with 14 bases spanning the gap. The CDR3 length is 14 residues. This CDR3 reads CASSFRTGPQPQHF. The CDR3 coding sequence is TGTGCCAGCAGTTTCCGGACGGGCCCGCAGCCCCAGCATTTT.

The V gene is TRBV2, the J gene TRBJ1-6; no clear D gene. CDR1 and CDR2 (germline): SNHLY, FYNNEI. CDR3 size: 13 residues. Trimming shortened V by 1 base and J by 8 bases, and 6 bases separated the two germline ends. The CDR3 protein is CASSEEGYSPLHF. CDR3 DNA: TGTGCCAGCAGTGAAGAGGGTTATTCACCCCTCCACTTT.

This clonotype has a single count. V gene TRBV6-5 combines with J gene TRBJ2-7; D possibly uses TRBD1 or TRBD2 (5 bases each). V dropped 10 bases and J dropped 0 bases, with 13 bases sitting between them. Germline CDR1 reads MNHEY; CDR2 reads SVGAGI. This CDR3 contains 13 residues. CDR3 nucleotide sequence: TGTGCCACGCGACCAGGGAGCTCCTACGAGCAGTACTTC. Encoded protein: CATRPGSSYEQYF.

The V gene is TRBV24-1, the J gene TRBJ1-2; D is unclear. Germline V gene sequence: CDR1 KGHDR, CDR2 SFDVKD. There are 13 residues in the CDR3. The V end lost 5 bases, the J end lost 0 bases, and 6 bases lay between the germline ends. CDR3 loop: CATSVQANYGYTF. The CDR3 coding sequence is TGTGCCACCAGTGTTCAAGCTAACTATGGCTACACCTTC.

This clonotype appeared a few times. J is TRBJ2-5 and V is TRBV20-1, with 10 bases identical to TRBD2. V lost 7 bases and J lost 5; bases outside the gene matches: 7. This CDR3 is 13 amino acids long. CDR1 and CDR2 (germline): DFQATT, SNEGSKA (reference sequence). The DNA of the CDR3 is TGCAGTGGCATCCCGACTAGCGGGGAGACCCAGTACTTC. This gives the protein CSGIPTSGETQYF.

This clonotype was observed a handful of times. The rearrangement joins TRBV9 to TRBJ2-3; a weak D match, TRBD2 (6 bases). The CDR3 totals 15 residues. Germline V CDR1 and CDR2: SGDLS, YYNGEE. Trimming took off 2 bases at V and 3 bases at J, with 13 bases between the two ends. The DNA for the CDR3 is TGTGCCAGCAGCGTGGAGGGCCGGGTGACAGATACGCAGTATTTT. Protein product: CASSVEGRVTDTQYF.